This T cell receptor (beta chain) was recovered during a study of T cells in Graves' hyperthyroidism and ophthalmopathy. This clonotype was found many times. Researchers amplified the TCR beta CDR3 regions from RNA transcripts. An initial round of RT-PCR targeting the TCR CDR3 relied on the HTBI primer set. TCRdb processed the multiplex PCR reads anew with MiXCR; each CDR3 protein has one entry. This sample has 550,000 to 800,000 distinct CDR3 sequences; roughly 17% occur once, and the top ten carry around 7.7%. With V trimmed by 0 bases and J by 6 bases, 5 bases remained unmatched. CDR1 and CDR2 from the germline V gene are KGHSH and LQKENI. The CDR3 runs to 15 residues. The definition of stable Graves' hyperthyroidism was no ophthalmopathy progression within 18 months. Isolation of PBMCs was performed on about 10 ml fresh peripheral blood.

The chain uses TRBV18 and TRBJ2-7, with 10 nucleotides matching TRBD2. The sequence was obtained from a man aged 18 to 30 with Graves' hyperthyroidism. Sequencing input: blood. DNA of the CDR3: TGTGCCAGCTCACCACCGACTAGCGGGTTAGTCGAGCAGTACTTC. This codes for CASSPPTSGLVEQYF.